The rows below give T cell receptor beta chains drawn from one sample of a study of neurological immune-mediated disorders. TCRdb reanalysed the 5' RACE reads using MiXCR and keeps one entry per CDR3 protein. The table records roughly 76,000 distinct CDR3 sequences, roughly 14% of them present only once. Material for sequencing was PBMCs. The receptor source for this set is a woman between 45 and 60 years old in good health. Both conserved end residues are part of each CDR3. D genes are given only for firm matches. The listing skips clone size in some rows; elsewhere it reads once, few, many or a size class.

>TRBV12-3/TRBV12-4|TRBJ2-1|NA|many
TGTGCCAGCAGTTTTAGGGCGAGCTCCTACAATGAGCAGTTCTTC
CASSFRASSYNEQFF
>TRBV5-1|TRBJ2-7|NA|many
TGCGCCAGCAGCTCCAGACCGGGACTCGACTCCTACGAGCAGTACTTC
CASSSRPGLDSYEQYF
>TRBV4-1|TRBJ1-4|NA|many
TGCGCCAGCAGCCAAGAAGGGGGGCAGGTTTGGGAAAAACTGTTTTTT
CASSQEGGQVWEKLFF
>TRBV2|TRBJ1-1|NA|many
TGTGCCAGCAGTGAGGTACAGGGTGCCACTGAAGCTTTCTTT
CASSEVQGATEAFF
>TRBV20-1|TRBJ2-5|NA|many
TGCAGTGCTAGAGACTTCAGCGGAGAGGGGGCCCAGTACTTC
CSARDFSGEGAQYF
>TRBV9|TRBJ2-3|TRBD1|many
TGTGCCAGCAGCGCCCGGACAGGGGGCCGTACAGATACGCAGTATTTT
CASSARTGGRTDTQYF
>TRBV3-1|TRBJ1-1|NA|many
TGTGCCAGCAGCCAAGTTGGTGGACGGACGAACACTGAAGCTTTCTTT
CASSQVGGRTNTEAFF
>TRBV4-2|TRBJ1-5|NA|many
TGTGCCAGCAGCCAAGAGGGAACAAGCAATCAGCCCCAGCATTTT
CASSQEGTSNQPQHF
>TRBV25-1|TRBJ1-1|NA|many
TGTGCCAGCAGTGAAGTCGGGCTGAACACTGAAGCTTTCTTT
CASSEVGLNTEAFF
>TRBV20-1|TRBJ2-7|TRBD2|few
TGCAGTGCTAGAGGCGGGGGATCTTTCTCCTACGAGCAGTACTTC
CSARGGGSFSYEQYF
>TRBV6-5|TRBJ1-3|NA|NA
TGTGCCAGCAGGACGAGAGGAAACACCATATATTTT
CASRTRGNTIYF
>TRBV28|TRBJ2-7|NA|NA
TGTGCCAGCAGGGACAATGGCTACGAGCAGTACTTC
CASRDNGYEQYF
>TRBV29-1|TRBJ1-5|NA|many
TGCAGCTTCTCGCAGGGGTGGGGGCAGCCCCAGCATTTT
CSFSQGWGQPQHF
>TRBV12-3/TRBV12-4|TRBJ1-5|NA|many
TGTGCCAGCAAGGGGTCTCGGGGGCGTAGCAATCAGCCCCAGCATTTT
CASKGSRGRSNQPQHF
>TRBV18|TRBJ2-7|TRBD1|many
TGTGCCAGCTCACCAGAGGGACAGGGGGCCCCAGGGTACTTC
CASSPEGQGAPGYF
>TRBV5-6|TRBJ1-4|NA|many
TGTGCCAGCAGCCCCTGGGACGTCGAAAAACTGTTTTTT
CASSPWDVEKLFF
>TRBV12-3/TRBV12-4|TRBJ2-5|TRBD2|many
TGTGCCAGCAGTCGACTAGCGGGGGAAGAGACCCAGTACTTC
CASSRLAGEETQYF
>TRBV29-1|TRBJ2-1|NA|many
TGCAGCGTCAGGACTATATCTTTTGGCAATGAGCAGTTCTTC
CSVRTISFGNEQFF
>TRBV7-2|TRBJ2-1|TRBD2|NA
TGTGCCAGCAGCGCGGGACTAGCAGCCTACAATGAGCAGTTCTTC
CASSAGLAAYNEQFF
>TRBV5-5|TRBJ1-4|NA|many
TGTGCCAGCAGCGAGACAGGCACAACTAATGAAAAACTGTTTTTT
CASSETGTTNEKLFF
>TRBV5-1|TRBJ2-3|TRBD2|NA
TGCGCCAGCAGCTTGGCCGGACTAGCAGATAGCACAGATACGCAGTATTTT
CASSLAGLADSTDTQYF
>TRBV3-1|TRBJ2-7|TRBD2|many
TGTGCCAGCAGCCCGTCCCTACAGGCTAGCGGGTACTTC
CASSPSLQASGYF
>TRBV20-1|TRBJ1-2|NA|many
TGCAGTGCTAGAGATCTAGCAAACTATGGCTACACCTTC
CSARDLANYGYTF
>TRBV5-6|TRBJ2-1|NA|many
TGTGCCAGCAGCTTAGAGCCTACATCATCCTACAATGAGCAGTTCTTC
CASSLEPTSSYNEQFF
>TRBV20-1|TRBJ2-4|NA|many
TGCAGTGCGAAGACACCTTGGGAGAACATTCAGTACTTC
CSAKTPWENIQYF
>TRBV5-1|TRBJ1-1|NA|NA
TGCGCCAGCAGCTACAACATGGGGAACACTGAAGCTTTCTTT
CASSYNMGNTEAFF